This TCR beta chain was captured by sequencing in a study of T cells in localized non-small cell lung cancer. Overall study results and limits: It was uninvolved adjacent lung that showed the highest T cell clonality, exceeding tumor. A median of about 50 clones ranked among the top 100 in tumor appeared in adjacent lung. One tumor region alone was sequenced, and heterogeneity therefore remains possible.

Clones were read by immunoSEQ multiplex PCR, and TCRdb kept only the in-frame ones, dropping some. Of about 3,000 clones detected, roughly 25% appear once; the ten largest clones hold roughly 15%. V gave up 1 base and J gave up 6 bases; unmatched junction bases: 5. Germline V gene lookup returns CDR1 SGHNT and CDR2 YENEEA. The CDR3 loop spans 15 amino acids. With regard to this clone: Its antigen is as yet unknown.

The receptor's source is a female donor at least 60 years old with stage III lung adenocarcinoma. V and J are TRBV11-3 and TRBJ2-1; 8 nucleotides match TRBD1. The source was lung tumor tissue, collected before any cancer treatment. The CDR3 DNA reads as TGTGCCAGCAGCTTAGTCAGGGGGCAAGCCAATGAGCAGTTCTTC. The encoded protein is CASSLVRGQANEQFF.